These T cell receptor beta chains were read from a single sample in a study of T-cell memory formation after mild COVID-19. MiXCR, applied by TCRdb to the 5' RACE reads, yields one record per CDR3 protein. The sample consists of approximately 100,000 distinct CDR3 sequences, roughly 12% of them appearing once. Sequences were obtained from PBMCs or a T cell subset sorted from them (not recorded which). The receptors stem from an adult woman who had mild COVID-19 (a few samples of this study predate the infection). Cell type and time point are not known. CDR3s include the opening cysteine and the closing phenylalanine or tryptophan. The D gene is left open where the match is weak. Size is stated for part of the rows, as once, few or many counts, or as a class when the clone is expanded.

cdr3_length clone_size d_call j_call v_call cdr3_nt cdr3_aa
17 few NA TRBJ1-1 TRBV5-1 TGCGCCAGCAGCCCACCGACTCTAGACACCTTGAACACTGAAGCTTTCTTT CASSPPTLDTLNTEAFF
15 NA NA TRBJ2-3 TRBV10-2 TGCGCCAGCAGTGAGGACAGGTTAAGCACAGATACGCAGTATTTT CASSEDRLSTDTQYF
16 NA NA TRBJ1-2 TRBV20-1 TGCAGTGCTTCAGAGGACAGCTTCATCTTCACGGATGGCTACACCTTC CSASEDSFIFTDGYTF
16 many TRBD2 TRBJ2-5 TRBV7-6 TGTGCCAGCAGCCTTTGGACTAGCGGAAACCAAGAGACCCAGTACTTC CASSLWTSGNQETQYF
12 many NA TRBJ2-1 TRBV29-1 TGCAGCGTTGCTCAGGGGTGGGATGAGCAGTTCTTC CSVAQGWDEQFF
15 few TRBD1 TRBJ2-7 TRBV4-3 TGCGCCAGCAGCCAAGTGCCAGGGGGCTTGTACGAGCAGTACTTC CASSQVPGGLYEQYF
16 NA TRBD1 TRBJ1-5 TRBV20-1 TGCAGTGCTACCCGGGACAGGGTAGCTAGCAATCAGCCCCAGCATTTT CSATRDRVASNQPQHF
14 few TRBD2 TRBJ2-5 TRBV6-6 TGTGCCAGCAGTCAGACTAGCATCCTAGAGACCCAGTACTTC CASSQTSILETQYF
14 few NA TRBJ2-3 TRBV27 TGTGCCAGCAGTTTCCTCGACAGGACAGATACGCAGTATTTT CASSFLDRTDTQYF
13 NA NA TRBJ1-1 TRBV4-1 TGCGCCAGCAGCGTCGGGGCGGAGACTGAAGCTTTCTTT CASSVGAETEAFF
13 many TRBD1 TRBJ2-1 TRBV14 TGTGCCAGCTCGACAGGGCGATACAATGAGCAGTTCTTC CASSTGRYNEQFF
16 NA NA TRBJ2-3 TRBV29-1 TGCAGCGTTGCCCCTTTAGCCGAGACTAGCACAGATACGCAGTATTTT CSVAPLAETSTDTQYF
15 few NA TRBJ2-1 TRBV10-3 TGTGCCATCAGTGGGGCTAGCAATCCCTACAATGAGCAGTTCTTC CAISGASNPYNEQFF
14 many NA TRBJ2-7 TRBV5-1 TGCGCCAGCAGCGAACCGGGACTCTCCTACGAGCAGTACTTC CASSEPGLSYEQYF
12 many NA TRBJ1-1 TRBV5-6 TGTGCCAGCAGTTTACTTAACACTGAAGCTTTCTTT CASSLLNTEAFF
15 NA NA TRBJ2-3 TRBV2 TGTGCCAGCAGTGAGGAGAGTTGGGGCACAGATACGCAGTATTTT CASSEESWGTDTQYF
14 few TRBD1 TRBJ2-7 TRBV7-6 TGTGCCAGCGGTTCCGGACAGGGAATGGACGAGCAGTACTTC CASGSGQGMDEQYF
14 few TRBD2 TRBJ2-1 TRBV5-1 TGCGCCAGCGTAGCGGGGGACTTCTACAATGAGCAGTTCTTC CASVAGDFYNEQFF
16 many NA TRBJ2-3 TRBV11-2 TGTGCCAGCAGCTTCGACGGGAGTGGTGGCACAGATACGCAGTATTTT CASSFDGSGGTDTQYF
13 many NA TRBJ2-7 TRBV29-1 TGCAGCGCCCATAGCGGAGACACCTACGAGCAGTACTTC CSAHSGDTYEQYF